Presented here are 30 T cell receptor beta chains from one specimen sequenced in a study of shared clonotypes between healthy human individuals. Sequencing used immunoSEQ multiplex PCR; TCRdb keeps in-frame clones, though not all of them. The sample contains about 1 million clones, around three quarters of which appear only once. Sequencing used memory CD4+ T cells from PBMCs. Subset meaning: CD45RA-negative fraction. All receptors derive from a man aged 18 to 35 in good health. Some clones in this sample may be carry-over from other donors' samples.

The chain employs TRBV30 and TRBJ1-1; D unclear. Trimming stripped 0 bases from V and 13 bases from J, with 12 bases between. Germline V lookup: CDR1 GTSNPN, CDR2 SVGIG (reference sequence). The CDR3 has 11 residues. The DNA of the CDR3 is TGTGCCTGGAGTGTACGAGAAAAGCTTTTCTTT. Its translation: CAWSVREKLFF. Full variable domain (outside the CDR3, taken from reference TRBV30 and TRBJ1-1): SQTIHQWPATLVQPVGSPLSLECTVEGTSNPNLYWYRQAAGRGLQLLFYSVGIGQISSEVPQNLSASRPQDRQFILSSKKLLLSDSGFYLCAWSVREKLFFGQGTRLTVV.

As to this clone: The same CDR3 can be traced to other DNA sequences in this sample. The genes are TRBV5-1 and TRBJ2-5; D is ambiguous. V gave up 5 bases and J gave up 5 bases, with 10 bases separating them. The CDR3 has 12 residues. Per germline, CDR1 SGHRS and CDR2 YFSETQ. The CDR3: CASSSLGETQYF. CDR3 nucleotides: TGCGCCAGCAGTTCCCTGGGGGAGACCCAGTACTTC. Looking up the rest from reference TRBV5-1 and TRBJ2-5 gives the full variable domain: KAGVTQTPRYLIKTRGQQVTLSCSPISGHRSVSWYQQTPGQGLQFLFEYFSETQRNKGNFPGRFSGRQFSNSRSEMNVSTLELGDSALYLCASSSLGETQYFGPGTRLLVL.

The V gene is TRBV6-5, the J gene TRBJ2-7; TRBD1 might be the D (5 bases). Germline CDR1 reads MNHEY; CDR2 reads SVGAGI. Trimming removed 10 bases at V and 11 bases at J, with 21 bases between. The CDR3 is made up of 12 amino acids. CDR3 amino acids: CATKPRTRSEYF. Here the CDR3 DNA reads TGTGCCACAAAGCCCCGGACAAGGTCGGAGTACTTC.

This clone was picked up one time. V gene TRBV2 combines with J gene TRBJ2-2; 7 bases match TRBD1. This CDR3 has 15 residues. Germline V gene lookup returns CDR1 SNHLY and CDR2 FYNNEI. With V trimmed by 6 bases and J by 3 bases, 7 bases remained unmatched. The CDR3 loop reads CASSTGTDYTGELFF. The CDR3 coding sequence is TGTGCCAGCAGCACGGGGACAGACTACACCGGGGAGCTGTTTTTT.

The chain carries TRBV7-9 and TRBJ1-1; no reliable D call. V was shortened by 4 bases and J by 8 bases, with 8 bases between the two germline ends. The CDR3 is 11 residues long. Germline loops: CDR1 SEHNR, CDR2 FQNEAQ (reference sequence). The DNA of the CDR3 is TGTGCCAGCAGCTCCTATCTCGAAGCTTTCTTT. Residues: CASSSYLEAFF.

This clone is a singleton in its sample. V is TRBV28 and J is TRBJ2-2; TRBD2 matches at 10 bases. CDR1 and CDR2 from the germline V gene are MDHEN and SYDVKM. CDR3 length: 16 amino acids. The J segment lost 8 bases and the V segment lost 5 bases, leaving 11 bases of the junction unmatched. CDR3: CASSPTPSGRGGELFF. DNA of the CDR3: TGTGCCAGCAGTCCGACCCCTAGCGGGAGAGGAGGGGAGCTGTTTTTT.

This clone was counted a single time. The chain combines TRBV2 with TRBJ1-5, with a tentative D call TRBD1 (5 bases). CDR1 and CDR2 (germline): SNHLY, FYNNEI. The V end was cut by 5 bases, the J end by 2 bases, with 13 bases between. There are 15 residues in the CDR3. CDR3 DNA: TGTGCCAGCAGTAGACAGTCAACCGGCAATCAGCCCCAGCATTTT. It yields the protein CASSRQSTGNQPQHF.

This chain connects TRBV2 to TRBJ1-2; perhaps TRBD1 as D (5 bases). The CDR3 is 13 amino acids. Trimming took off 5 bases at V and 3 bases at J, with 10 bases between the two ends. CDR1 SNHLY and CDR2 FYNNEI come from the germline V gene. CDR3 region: CASSTGTDYGYTF. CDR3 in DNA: TGTGCCAGCAGTACCGGGACGGACTATGGCTACACCTTC. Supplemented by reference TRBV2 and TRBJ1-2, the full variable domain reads EPEVTQTPSHQVTQMGQEVILRCVPISNHLYFYWYRQILGQKVEFLVSFYNNEISEKSEIFDDQFSVERPDGSNFTLKIRSTKLEDSAMYFCASSTGTDYGYTFGSGTRLTVV.

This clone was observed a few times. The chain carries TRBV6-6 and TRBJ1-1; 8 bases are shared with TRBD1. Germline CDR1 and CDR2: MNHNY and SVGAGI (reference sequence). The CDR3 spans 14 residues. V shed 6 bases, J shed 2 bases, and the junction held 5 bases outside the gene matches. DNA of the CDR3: TGTGCCAGCAGGCAGGGGGCGCGAAACACTGAAGCTTTCTTT. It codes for CASRQGARNTEAFF.

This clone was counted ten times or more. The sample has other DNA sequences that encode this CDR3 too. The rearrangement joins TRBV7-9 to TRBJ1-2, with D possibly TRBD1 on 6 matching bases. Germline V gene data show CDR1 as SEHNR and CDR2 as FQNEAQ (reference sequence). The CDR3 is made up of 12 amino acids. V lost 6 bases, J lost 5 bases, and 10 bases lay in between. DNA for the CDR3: TGTGCCAGCAGTTTGGACAGTTATGGCTACACCTTC. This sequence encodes CASSLDSYGYTF.

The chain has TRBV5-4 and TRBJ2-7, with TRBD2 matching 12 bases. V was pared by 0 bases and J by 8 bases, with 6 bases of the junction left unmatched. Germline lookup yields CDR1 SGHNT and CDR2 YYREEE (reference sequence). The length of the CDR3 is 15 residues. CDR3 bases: TGTGCCAGCAGCTTGGAGACTAGCGGGAGAACGAAGCAGTACTTC. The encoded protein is CASSLETSGRTKQYF.

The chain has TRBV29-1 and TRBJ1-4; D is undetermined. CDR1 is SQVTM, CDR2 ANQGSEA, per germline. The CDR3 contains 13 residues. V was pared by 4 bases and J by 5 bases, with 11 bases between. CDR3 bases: TGCAGCGTTGCGCGGGGAGGGAATGAAAAACTGTTTTTT. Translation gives CSVARGGNEKLFF.

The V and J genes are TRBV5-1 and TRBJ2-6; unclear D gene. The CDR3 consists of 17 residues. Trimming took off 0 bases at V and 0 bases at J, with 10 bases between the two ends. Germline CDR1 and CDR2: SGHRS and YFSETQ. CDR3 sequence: CASSLVGRSSGANVLTF. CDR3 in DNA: TGCGCCAGCAGCTTGGTTGGCCGGAGCTCTGGGGCCAACGTCCTGACTTTC.

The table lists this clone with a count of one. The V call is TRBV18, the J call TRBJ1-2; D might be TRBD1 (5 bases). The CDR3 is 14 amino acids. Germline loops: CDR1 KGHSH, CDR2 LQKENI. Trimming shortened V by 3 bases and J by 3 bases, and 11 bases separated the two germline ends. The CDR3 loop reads CASSPGTDYYGYTF. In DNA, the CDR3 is TGTGCCAGCTCACCCGGGACGGATTACTATGGCTACACCTTC.

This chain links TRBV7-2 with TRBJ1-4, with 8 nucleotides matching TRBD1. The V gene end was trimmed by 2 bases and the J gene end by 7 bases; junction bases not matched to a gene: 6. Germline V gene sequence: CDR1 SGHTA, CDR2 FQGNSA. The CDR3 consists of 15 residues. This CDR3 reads CASSLLGTGGEKLFF. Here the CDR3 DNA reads TGTGCCAGCAGCTTATTGGGGACAGGAGGTGAAAAACTGTTTTTT.

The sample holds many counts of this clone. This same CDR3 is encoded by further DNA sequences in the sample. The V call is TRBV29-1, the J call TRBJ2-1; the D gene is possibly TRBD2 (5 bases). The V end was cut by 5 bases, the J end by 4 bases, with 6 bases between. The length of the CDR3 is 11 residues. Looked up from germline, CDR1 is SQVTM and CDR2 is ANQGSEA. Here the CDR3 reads CSVTSYNEQFF. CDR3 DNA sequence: TGCAGCGTTACTAGTTACAATGAGCAGTTCTTC.

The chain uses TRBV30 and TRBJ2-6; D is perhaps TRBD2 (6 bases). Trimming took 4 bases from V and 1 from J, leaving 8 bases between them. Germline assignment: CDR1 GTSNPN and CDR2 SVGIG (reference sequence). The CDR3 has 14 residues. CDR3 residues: CAWTEGSGANVLTF. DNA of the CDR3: TGTGCCTGGACGGAGGGTTCTGGGGCCAACGTCCTGACTTTC.

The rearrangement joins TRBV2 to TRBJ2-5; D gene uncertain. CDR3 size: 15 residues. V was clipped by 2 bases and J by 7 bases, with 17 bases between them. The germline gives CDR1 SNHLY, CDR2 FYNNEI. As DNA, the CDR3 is TGTGCCAGCAGTGAAAGTAGGGTGTCGCCCGGGACCCAGTACTTC. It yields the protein CASSESRVSPGTQYF.

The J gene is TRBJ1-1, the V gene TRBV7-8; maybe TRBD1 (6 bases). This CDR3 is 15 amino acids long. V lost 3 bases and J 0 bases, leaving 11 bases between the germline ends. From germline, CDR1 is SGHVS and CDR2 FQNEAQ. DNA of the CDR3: TGTGCCAGCAGCTTCGGGGGGGGCGTGAACACTGAAGCTTTCTTT. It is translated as CASSFGGGVNTEAFF. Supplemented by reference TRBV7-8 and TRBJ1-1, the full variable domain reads GAGVSQSPRYKVAKRGQDVALRCDPISGHVSLFWYQQALGQGPEFLTYFQNEAQLDKSGLPSDRFFAERPEGSVSTLKIQRTQQEDSAVYLCASSFGGGVNTEAFFGQGTRLTVV.

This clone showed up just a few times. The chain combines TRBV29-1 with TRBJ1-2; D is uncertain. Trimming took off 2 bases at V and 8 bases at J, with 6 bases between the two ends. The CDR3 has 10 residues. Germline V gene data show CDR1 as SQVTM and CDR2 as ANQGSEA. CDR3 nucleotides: TGCAGCGTTGAACGGGTGGGCTACACCTTC. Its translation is CSVERVGYTF.

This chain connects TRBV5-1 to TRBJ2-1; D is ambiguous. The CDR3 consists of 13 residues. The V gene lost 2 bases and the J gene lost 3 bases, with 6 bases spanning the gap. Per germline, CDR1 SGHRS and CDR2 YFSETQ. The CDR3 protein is CASSFDNYNEQFF. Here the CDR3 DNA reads TGCGCCAGCAGCTTTGACAACTACAATGAGCAGTTCTTC.

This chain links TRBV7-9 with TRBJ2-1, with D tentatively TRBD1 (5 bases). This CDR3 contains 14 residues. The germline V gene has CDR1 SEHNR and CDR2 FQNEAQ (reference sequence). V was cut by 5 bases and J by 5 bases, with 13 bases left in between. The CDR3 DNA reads TGTGCCAGCAGCATAGGGGCAGGCAACAATGAGCAGTTCTTC. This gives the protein CASSIGAGNNEQFF.

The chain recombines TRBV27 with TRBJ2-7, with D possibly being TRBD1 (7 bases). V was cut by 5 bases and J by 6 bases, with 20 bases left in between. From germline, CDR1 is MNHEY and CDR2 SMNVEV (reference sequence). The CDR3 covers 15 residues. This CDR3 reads CASSPPRGEWREQYF. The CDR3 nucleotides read TGTGCCAGCAGTCCACCCAGGGGGGAGTGGCGCGAGCAGTACTTC.

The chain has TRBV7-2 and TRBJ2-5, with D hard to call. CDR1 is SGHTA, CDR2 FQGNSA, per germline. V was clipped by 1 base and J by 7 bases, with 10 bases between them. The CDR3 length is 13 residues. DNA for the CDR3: TGTGCCAGCAGCTTAGATCGTACGGGGACCCAGTACTTC. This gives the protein CASSLDRTGTQYF.

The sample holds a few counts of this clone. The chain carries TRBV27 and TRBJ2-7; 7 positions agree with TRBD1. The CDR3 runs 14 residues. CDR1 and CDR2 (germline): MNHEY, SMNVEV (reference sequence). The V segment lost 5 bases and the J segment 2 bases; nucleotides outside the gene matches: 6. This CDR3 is CASSARTGAYEQYF. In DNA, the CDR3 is TGTGCCAGCAGTGCACGCACAGGGGCCTACGAGCAGTACTTC.

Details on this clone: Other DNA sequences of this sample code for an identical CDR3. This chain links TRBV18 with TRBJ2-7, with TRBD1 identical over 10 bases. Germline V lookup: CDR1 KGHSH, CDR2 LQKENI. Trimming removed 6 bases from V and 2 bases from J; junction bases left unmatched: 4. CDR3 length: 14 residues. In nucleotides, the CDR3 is TGTGCCAGCTCGCCCGGGACAGGGGCCTACGAGCAGTACTTC. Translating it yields CASSPGTGAYEQYF.

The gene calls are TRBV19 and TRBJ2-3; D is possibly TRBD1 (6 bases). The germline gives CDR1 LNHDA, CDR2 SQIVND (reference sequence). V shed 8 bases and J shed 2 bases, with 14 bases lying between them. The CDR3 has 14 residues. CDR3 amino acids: CASGTGTFTDTQYF. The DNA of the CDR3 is TGTGCCAGTGGAACCGGGACATTCACAGATACGCAGTATTTT.

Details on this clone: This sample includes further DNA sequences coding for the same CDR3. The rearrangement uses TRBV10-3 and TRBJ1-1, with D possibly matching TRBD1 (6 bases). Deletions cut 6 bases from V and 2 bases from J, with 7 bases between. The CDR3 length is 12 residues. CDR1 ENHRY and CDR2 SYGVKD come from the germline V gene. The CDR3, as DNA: TGTGCCATCAGAGGGACAAACACTGAAGCTTTCTTT. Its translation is CAIRGTNTEAFF.

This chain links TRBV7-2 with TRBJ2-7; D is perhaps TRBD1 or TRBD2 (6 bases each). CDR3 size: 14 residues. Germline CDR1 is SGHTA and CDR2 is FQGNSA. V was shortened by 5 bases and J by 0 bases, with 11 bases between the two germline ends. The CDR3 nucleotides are TGTGCCAGCAGCGACTCGGGGGCCTCCTACGAGCAGTACTTC. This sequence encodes CASSDSGASYEQYF.

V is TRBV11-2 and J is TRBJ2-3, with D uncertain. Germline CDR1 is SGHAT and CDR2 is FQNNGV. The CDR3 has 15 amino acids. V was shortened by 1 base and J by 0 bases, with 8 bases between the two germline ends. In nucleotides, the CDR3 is TGTGCCAGCAGCTTAGTGGCCGTTAGCACAGATACGCAGTATTTT. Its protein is CASSLVAVSTDTQYF. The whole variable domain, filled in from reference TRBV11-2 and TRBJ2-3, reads EAGVAQSPRYKIIEKRQSVAFWCNPISGHATLYWYQQILGQGPKLLIQFQNNGVVDDSQLPKDRFSAERLKGVDSTLKIQPAKLEDSAVYLCASSLVAVSTDTQYFGPGTRLTVL.